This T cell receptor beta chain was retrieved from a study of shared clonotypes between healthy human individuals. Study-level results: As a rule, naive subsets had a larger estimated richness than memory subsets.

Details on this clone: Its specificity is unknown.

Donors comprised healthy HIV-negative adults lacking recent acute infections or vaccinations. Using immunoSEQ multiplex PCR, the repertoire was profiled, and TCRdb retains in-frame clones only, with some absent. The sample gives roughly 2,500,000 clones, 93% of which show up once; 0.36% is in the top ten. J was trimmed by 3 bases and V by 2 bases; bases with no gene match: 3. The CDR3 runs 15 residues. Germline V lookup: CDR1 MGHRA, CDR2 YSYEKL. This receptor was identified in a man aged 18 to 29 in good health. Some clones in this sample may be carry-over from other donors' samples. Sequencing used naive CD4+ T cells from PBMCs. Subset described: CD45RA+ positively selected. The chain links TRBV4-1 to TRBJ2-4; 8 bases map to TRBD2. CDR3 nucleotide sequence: TGCGCCAGCAGCCAAATCGGGACTAGCAAAAACATTCAGTACTTC. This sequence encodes CASSQIGTSKNIQYF.